This paragraph reports one T cell receptor beta chain. There were TCR beta CDR3 regions amplified from RNA transcripts. First-round RT-PCR with HTBI primers amplified the TCR CDR3 region. Using its own MiXCR run on the multiplex PCR reads, TCRdb lists one record per CDR3 protein. The repertoire holds about half a million distinct CDR3 sequences, with around 20% as singletons. The data originate from a study of T cells in Graves' hyperthyroidism and ophthalmopathy. Losses at the gene ends were 7 bases for V and 0 bases for J; bases not matched to a gene: 7. Germline CDR1 is SGHRS and CDR2 is YFSETQ. This CDR3 spans 15 amino acids.

The sequencing sample was made of blood. The receptor comes from a man aged 40-49 years with Graves' ophthalmopathy. This sequence joins TRBV5-1 and TRBJ2-3; 8 positions match TRBD2. CDR3 residues: CASVLADPSTDTQYF. The CDR3 nucleotides are TGCGCCAGCGTACTAGCGGACCCTAGCACAGATACGCAGTATTTT.